This is a list of T cell receptor beta chains from one sample in a study of OX40 agonist ivuxolimab in advanced cancers. Using immunoSEQ multiplex PCR, the repertoire was profiled, and TCRdb retains in-frame clones only, with some absent. The table lists around 61,000 clones, about 90% of them singletons. The specimen was CD4+ or CD8+ T cells sorted from blood, collected in a trial of the OX40 agonist ivuxolimab. These receptors all come from an adult with an advanced solid tumor such as melanoma, head and neck, liver or kidney cancer. Both conserved end residues are part of each CDR3. The order of the fields is D gene, clone size, J gene, V gene, CDR3 DNA, CDR3 protein. D genes are given only for firm matches. Size is stated for part of the rows, as once, few or many counts, or as a class when the clone is expanded.

>TRBD2|.|TRBJ2-1|TRBV6-5
TGTGCCAGCAGTTACACTAGCGGCGCACTCTACAATGAGCAGTTCTTC
CASSYTSGALYNEQFF
>.|.|TRBJ2-1|TRBV2
TGTGCCAGCAGTGACACAACAGGGTATAATGAGCAGTTCTTC
CASSDTTGYNEQFF
>TRBD1|.|TRBJ1-1|TRBV27
TGTGCCAGCAGTCCTCCGGACAGGGGGGCGACGGACACTGAAGCTTTCTTT
CASSPPDRGATDTEAFF
>.|.|TRBJ1-1|TRBV6-5
TGTGCCAGCAGTTACAGCCCTGAGGGGATGAACACTGAAGCTTTCTTT
CASSYSPEGMNTEAFF
>TRBD2|.|TRBJ2-1|TRBV4-1
TGCGCCAGCAGCCAACGAAGACTAGCGGGCCGGTTCTTC
CASSQRRLAGRFF
>.|.|TRBJ2-7|TRBV29-1
TGCAGCGTTGAAGATCTTCCGGGGCCGGCTATATCTCCACTCTCCGAGCAGTACTTC
CSVEDLPGPAISPLSEQYF
>.|.|TRBJ2-1|TRBV6-5
TGTGCCAGCAGTTACTCGACGGGGAACTACAATGAGCAGTTCTTC
CASSYSTGNYNEQFF
>.|.|TRBJ1-2|TRBV19
TGTGCCAGTAGCCCGGGCTCCTCTTTTAACTATGGCTACACCTTC
CASSPGSSFNYGYTF
>.|.|TRBJ1-1|TRBV30
TGTGCCTTCCACTGGTACACTGAAGCTTTCTTT
CAFHWYTEAFF
>.|.|TRBJ2-5|TRBV4-2
TGTGCCAGCAGCCCAAGTCTGGGGACTGGAGAGACCCAGTACTTC
CASSPSLGTGETQYF
>.|.|TRBJ1-2|TRBV19
TGTGCCACAAGACAGCTCTATGGCTACACCTTC
CATRQLYGYTF
>.|.|TRBJ1-2|TRBV27
TGTGCCAGCAGAGCAACCGGGAAGTATGGCTACACCTTC
CASRATGKYGYTF
>.|.|TRBJ1-4|TRBV7-2
TGTGCCAGCAGCCTGAACAGCCCATCGGGTGAAAAACTGTTTTTT
CASSLNSPSGEKLFF
>.|.|TRBJ1-5|TRBV5-6
TGTGCCAGCAGCTGGGAGAATCAGCCCCAGCATTTT
CASSWENQPQHF
>.|.|TRBJ2-3|TRBV10-3
TGTGCCAGCAGTAGAGTTATCACAGATACGCAGTATTTT
CASSRVITDTQYF
>.|once|TRBJ2-3|TRBV13
TGTGCCAGCAGCTTAGGCCAAGATACGCAGTATTTT
CASSLGQDTQYF
>TRBD1|.|TRBJ1-3|TRBV28
TGTGCCAGCTCCGACAGGGTGGGCCACTCTGGAAACACCATATATTTT
CASSDRVGHSGNTIYF
>.|.|TRBJ2-1|TRBV27
TGTGCCAGCAGTTTAAGCGTATACAATGAGCAGTTCTTC
CASSLSVYNEQFF
>.|.|TRBJ2-7|TRBV15
TGTGCCACCAGCATGGGGACGGGAGACTACGAGCAGTACTTC
CATSMGTGDYEQYF
>TRBD2|.|TRBJ2-3|TRBV13
TGTGCCAGCAGCTTACCCCGGGCTAGCGGGGTCCCAGATACGCAGTATTTT
CASSLPRASGVPDTQYF
>TRBD1|.|TRBJ1-1|TRBV28
TGTGCCAGCAGTTTCCGTCTACCGGGACAGGGGTCCGCGAACACTGAAGCTTTCTTT
CASSFRLPGQGSANTEAFF
>.|.|TRBJ1-1|TRBV28
TGTGCCAGCAGAATCTGGCAGGGCACTGAAGCTTTCTTT
CASRIWQGTEAFF
>.|.|TRBJ2-7|TRBV5-1
TGCGCCAGCAGCTTGGCGGCACAAAAACTCTACGAGCAGTACTTC
CASSLAAQKLYEQYF